The rows below give T cell receptor beta chains drawn from one sample of a study of blood T cells in healthy people across ages. MiXCR, run by TCRdb on the 5' RACE reads, gives a single entry per CDR3 protein. The table has about 1.8 million distinct CDR3 sequences, about 49% seen once. The source material was blood. The receptors derive from a woman between 40 and 55 years old in good health. CDR3s leave out the opening cysteine and the closing phenylalanine or tryptophan.

TRBV6-5 | ASSYEGTEQF
TRBV9 | ASSVLGRRSYNEQF
TRBV28 | ASSSQRDRAGDEQY
TRBV3-1 | ASSQASGRASEQF
TRBV28 | ASSLNRESYSTDTQY
TRBV6-1 | ASSRSGGGGFPSNEQF
TRBV2 | ASGHLAF
TRBV12-3/TRBV12-4 | ASSLVTGLYSNQPQH
TRBV7-2 | ASNVAGGLY
TRBV7-9 | ASSLTSGGYSTMQTQY
TRBV7-6 | ASSLKQGTEAF
TRBV28 | AISKITGPGNYGYT
TRBV20-1 | SATSSGRTDTQY
TRBV4-3 | ASSPDAAGDYQETQY